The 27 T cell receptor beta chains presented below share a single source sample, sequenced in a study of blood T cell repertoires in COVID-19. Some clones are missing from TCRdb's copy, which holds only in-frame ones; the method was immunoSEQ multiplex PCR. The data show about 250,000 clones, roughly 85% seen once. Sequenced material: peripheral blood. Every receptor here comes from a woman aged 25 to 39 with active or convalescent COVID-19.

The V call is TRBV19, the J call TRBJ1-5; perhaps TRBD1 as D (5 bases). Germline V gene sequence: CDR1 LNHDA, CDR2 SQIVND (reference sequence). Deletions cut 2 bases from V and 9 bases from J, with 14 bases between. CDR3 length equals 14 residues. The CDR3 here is CASSIPGLYAPQHF. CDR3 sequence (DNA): TGTGCCAGTAGTATACCAGGGCTTTATGCGCCCCAGCATTTT.

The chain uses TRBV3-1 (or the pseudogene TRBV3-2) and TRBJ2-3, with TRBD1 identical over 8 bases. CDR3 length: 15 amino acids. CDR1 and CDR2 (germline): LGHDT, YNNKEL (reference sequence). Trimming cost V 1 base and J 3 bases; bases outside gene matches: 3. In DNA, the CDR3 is TGTGCCAGCAGCCAAGCAGGGGGCGGGACAGATACGCAGTATTTT. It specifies CASSQAGGGTDTQYF.

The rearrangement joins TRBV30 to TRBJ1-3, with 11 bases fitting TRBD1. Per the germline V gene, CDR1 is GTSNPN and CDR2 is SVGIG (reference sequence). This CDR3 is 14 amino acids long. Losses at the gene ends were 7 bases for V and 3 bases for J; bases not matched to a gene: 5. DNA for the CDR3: TGTGCCTCCAGGACAGGGGGCTATGGAAACACCATATATTTT. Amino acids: CASRTGGYGNTIYF.

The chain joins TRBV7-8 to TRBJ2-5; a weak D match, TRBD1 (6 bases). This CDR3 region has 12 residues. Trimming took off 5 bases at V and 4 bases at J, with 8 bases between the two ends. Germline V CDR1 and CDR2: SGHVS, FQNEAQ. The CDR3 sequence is CASSQTGETQYF. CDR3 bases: TGTGCCAGCAGCCAGACAGGAGAGACCCAGTACTTC.

The CDR3 coding sequence is TGTGCCAGCAGTTACTTGCGGGCTAGCTCCTACAATGAGCAGTTCTTC. Its protein is CASSYLRASSYNEQFF. V is TRBV6-2 or TRBV6-3 and J is TRBJ2-1; TRBD2 might be the D (5 bases). V was cut by 1 base and J by 0 bases, with 10 bases left in between. Germline CDR1 MNHEY, CDR2 SVGEGT. This CDR3 spans 16 amino acids.

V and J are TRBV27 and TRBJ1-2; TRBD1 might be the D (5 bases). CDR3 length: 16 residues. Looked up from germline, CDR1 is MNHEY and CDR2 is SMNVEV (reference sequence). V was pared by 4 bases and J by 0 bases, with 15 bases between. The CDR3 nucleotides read TGTGCCAGCAGTTCTCACTTAACAGGAACTAACTATGGCTACACCTTC. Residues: CASSSHLTGTNYGYTF.

The CDR3 bases are TGTGCCAGCAGCTTCGGACAGTTACGCGAGCAGTACTTC. Translated, it gives CASSFGQLREQYF. The rearrangement uses TRBV11-2 and TRBJ2-7; a weak D match, TRBD1 (6 bases). This CDR3 has 13 amino acids. Trimming pared 3 bases from V and 6 bases from J, leaving 12 bases between. Germline values: CDR1 SGHAT, CDR2 FQNNGV.

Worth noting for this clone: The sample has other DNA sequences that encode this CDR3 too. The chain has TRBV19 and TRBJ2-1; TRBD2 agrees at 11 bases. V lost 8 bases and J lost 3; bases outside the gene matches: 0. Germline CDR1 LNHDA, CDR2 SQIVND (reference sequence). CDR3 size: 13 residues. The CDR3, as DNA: TGTGCCAGTGGGACTAGCGGCTACAATGAGCAGTTCTTC. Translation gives CASGTSGYNEQFF.

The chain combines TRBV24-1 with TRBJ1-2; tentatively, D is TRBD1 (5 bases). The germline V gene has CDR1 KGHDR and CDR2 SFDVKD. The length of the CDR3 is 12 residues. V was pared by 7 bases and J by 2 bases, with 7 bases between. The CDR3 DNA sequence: TGTGCCACCAGGGGACTAAACTATGGCTACACCTTC. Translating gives CATRGLNYGYTF.

CDR3 nucleotides: TGTGCCAGCAGTTCCCCGAGCTCTGGAAACACCATATATTTT. Translating gives CASSSPSSGNTIYF. The rearrangement joins TRBV6-2 or TRBV6-3 to TRBJ1-3, with D uncertain. V gave up 4 bases and J gave up 0 bases, with 7 bases separating them. The CDR3 loop spans 14 amino acids. The V gene's germline CDR1 is MNHEY and CDR2 SVGEGT.

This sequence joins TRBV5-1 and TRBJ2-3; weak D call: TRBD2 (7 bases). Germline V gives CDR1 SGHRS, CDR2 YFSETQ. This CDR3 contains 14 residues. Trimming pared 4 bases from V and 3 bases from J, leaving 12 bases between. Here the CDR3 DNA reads TGCGCCAGCAGCGGGGGGGACATTACAGATACGCAGTATTTT. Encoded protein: CASSGGDITDTQYF.

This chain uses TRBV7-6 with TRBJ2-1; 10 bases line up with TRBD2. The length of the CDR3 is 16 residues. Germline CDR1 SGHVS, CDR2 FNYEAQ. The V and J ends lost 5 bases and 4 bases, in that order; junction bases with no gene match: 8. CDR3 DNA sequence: TGTGCCAGCAGCAACCTAGCGGGGGCCGCATACAATGAGCAGTTCTTC. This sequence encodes CASSNLAGAAYNEQFF.

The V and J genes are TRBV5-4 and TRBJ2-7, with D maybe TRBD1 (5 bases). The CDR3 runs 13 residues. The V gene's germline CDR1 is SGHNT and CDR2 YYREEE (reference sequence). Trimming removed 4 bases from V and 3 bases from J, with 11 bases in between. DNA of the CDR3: TGTGCCAGCAGCATGAATCAGGGCTACGAGCAGTACTTC. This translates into CASSMNQGYEQYF.

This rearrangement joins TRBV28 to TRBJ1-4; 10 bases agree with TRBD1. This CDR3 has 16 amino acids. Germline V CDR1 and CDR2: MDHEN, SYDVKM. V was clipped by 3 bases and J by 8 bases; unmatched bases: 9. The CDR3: CASSLRQGALGEKLFF. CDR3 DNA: TGTGCCAGCAGTTTGCGACAGGGGGCGCTGGGAGAAAAACTGTTTTTT.

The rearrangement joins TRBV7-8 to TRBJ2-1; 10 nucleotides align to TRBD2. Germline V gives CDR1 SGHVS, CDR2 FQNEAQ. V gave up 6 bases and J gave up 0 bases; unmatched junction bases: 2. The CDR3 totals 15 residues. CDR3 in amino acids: CASSSSGGSYNEQFF. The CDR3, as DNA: TGTGCCAGCAGTTCTAGCGGGGGCTCCTACAATGAGCAGTTCTTC.

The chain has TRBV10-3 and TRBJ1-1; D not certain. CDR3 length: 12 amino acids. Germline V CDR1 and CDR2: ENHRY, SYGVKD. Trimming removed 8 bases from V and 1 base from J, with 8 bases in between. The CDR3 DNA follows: TGTGCCATCGGCATCTCGAACACTGAAGCTTTCTTT. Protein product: CAIGISNTEAFF.

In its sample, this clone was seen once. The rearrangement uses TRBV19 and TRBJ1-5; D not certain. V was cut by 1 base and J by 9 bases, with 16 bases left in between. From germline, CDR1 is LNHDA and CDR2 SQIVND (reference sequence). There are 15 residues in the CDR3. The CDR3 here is CASSIVRDPSLPQHF. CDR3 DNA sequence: TGTGCCAGTAGTATAGTGAGGGATCCGAGTTTGCCCCAGCATTTT.

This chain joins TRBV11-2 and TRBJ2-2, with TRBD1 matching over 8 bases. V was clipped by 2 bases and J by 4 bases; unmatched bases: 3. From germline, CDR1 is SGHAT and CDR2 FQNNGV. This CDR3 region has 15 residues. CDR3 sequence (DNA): TGTGCCAGCAGCTTACGGGACAGGATCACCGGGGAGCTGTTTTTT. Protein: CASSLRDRITGELFF.

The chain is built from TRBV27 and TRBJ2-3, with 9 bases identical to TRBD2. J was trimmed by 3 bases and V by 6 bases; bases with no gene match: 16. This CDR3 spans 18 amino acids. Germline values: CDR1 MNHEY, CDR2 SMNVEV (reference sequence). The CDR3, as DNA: TGTGCCAGCAGCCTCCGGCGGGGGGGCCGAATTGAGACAGATACGCAGTATTTT. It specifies CASSLRRGGRIETDTQYF.

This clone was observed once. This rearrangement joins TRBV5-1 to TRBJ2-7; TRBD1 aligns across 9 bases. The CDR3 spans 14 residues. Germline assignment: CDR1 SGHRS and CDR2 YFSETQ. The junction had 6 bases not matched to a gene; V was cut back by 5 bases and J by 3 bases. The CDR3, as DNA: TGCGCCAGCAGGAGGGGACAGGGTAACTACGAGCAGTACTTC. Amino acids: CASRRGQGNYEQYF.

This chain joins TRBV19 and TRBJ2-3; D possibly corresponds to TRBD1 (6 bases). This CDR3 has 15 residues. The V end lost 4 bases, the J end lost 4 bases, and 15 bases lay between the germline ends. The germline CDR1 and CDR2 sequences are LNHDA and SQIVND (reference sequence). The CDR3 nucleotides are TGTGCCAGTAGTAATAAGGGGGTTGGCGCAGATACGCAGTATTTT. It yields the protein CASSNKGVGADTQYF.

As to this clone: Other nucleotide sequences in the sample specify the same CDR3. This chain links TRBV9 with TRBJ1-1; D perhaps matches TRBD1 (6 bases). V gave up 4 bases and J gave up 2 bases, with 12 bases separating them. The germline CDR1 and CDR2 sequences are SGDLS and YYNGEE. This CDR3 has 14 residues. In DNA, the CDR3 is TGTGCCAGCAGCCCAGGCGGGGGCAACACTGAAGCTTTCTTT. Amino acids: CASSPGGGNTEAFF.

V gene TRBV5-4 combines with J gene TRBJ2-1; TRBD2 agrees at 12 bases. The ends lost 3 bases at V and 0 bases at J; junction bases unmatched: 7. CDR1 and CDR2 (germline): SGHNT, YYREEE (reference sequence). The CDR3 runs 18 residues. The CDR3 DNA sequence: TGTGCCAGCAGCTCGGAACTAGCGGGGGGACCCTCCTACAATGAGCAGTTCTTC. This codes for CASSSELAGGPSYNEQFF. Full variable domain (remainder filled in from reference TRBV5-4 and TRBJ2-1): ETGVTQSPTHLIKTRGQQVTLRCSSQSGHNTVSWYQQALGQGPQFIFQYYREEENGRGNFPPRFSGLQFPNYSSELNVNALELDDSALYLCASSSELAGGPSYNEQFFGPGTRLTVL.

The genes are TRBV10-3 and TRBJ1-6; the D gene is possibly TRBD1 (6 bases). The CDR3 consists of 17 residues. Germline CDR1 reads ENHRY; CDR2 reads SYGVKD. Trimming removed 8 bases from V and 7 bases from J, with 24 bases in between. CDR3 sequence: CAISGERGPERNSPLHF. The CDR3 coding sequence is TGTGCCATCTCGGGAGAGCGGGGGCCGGAAAGGAATTCACCCCTCCACTTT.

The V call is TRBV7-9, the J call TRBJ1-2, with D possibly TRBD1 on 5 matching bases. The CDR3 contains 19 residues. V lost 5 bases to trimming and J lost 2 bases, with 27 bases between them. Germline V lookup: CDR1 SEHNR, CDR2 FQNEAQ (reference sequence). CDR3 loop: CASSPPGGVGVFSNYGYTF. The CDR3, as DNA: TGTGCCAGCAGCCCCCCCGGGGGTGTAGGGGTTTTCTCAAACTATGGCTACACCTTC.

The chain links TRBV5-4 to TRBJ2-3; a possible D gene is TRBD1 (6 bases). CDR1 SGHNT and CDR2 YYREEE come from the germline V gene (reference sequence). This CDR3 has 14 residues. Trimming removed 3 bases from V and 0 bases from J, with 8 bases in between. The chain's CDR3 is CASSSQGSTDTQYF. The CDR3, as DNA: TGTGCCAGCAGCTCACAGGGTAGCACAGATACGCAGTATTTT.

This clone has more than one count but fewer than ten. This CDR3 reads CASSQPGTGDQPQHF. The CDR3 region has the DNA TGTGCCAGCAGCCAGCCCGGGACAGGGGATCAGCCCCAGCATTTT. This chain uses TRBV28 with TRBJ1-5; 10 bases fit TRBD1. The germline V gene has CDR1 MDHEN and CDR2 SYDVKM. V shed 6 bases and J 5 bases; nucleotides not matched to a gene: 7. The CDR3 has 15 amino acids.